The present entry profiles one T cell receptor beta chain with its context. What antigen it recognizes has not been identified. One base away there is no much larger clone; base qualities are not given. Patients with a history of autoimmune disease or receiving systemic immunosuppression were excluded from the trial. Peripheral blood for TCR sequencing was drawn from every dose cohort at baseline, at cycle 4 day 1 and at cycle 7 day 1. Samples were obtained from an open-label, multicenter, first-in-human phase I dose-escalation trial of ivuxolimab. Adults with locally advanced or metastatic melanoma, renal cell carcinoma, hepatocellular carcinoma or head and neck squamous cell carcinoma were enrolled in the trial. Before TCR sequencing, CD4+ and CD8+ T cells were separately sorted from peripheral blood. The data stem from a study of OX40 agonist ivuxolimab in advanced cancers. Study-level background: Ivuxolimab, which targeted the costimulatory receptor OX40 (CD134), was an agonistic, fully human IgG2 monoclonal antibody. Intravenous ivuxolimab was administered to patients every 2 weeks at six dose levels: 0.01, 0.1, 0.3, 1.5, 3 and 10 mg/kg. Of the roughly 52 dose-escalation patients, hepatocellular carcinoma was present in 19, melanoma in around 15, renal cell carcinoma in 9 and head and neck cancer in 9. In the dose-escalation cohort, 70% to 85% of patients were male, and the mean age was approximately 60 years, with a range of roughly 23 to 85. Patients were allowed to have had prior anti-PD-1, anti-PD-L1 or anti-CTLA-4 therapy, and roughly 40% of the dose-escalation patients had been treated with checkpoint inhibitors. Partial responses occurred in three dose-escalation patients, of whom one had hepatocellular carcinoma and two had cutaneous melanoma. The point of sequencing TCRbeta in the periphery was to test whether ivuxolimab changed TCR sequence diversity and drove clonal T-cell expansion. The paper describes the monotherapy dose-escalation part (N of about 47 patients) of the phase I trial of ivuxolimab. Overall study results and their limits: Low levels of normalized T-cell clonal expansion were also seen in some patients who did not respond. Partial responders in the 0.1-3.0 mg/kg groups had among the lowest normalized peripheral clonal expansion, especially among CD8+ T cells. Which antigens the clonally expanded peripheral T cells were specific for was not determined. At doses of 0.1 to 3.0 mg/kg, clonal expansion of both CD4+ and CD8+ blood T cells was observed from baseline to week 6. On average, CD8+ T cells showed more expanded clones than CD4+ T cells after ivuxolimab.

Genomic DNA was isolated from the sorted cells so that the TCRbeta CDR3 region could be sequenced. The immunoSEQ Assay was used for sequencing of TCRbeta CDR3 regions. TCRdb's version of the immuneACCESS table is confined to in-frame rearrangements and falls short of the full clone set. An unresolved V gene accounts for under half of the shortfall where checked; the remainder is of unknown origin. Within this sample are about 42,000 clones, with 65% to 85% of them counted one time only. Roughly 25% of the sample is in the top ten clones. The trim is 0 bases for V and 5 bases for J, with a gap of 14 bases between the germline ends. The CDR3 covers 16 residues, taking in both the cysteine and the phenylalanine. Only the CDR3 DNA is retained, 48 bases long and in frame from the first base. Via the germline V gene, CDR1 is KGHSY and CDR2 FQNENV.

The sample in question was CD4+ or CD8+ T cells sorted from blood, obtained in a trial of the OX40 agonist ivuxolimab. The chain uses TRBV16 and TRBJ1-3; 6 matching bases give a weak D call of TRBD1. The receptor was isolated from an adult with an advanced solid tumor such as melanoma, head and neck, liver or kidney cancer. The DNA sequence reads TGTGCCAGCAGCCAATCGAGGAACAGGGTTAGAAACACCATATATTTT. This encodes CASSQSRNRVRNTIYF.